This T cell receptor beta chain was obtained from a study of response to subunit inactivated influenza vaccine. Overall study results and limits: With each seasonal influenza vaccination, the authors suggested, few new T cells are recruited.

There are a few counts of this clonotype. No antigen is known for it. One entry per CDR3 protein, called by TCRdb with MiXCR from the RT-PCR reads. The sample lists around 250,000 distinct CDR3 sequences, 10% to 15% occurring once. The germline V and J ends were trimmed by 5 bases and 5 bases, with 12 bases remaining between them. The CDR3 length is 13 residues. CDR1 and CDR2 from the germline V gene are SEHNR and FQNEAQ (reference sequence). The TCR was taken from a man in his fifties or sixties who received an inactivated influenza vaccine. The sample was non-naive T cells sorted from PBMCs, taken 14 to 15 days before vaccination. The genes are TRBV7-9 and TRBJ2-5, with D tentatively TRBD1 or TRBD2 (5 bases each). CDR3 in DNA: TGTGCCAGCAGCAGAGGGACGGCGGAGACCCAGTACTTC. This codes for CASSRGTAETQYF.